The 18 T cell receptor beta chains listed next were all sequenced from one sample in a study of T-cell reconstitution after alpha-beta-depleted transplantation in children. Preparation of the TCRbeta library used unique molecular identifiers. One entry per CDR3 protein results from TCRdb running MiXCR on the PCR reads. The data show approximately 420,000 distinct CDR3 sequences, roughly a tenth seen once. Sequencing used PBMCs from the stem cell graft donor, obtained from the stem cell graft. The source is a human donor who donated a stem cell graft to a child with acute myeloid leukemia.

The rearrangement joins TRBV6-5 to TRBJ2-3, with 8 positions matching TRBD2. This CDR3 contains 19 residues. In germline, CDR1 is MNHEY, CDR2 SVGAGI. After removal of 0 bases from V and 0 bases from J, the junction contained 11 bases not matched to a gene. The CDR3 protein is CASSYSVGSGESSTDTQYF. In DNA form, the CDR3 reads TGTGCCAGCAGTTACTCAGTGGGTAGCGGGGAGTCTAGCACAGATACGCAGTATTTT.

This clonotype has at least ten counts. The rearrangement joins TRBV29-1 to TRBJ2-5; D is possibly TRBD2 (5 bases). CDR1 is SQVTM and CDR2 is ANQGSEA in the germline V gene. The CDR3 has 15 residues. The V gene lost 0 bases and the J gene lost 4 bases, with 15 bases spanning the gap. The CDR3 spells CSVEDRRGWGETQYF. The CDR3 DNA reads as TGCAGCGTTGAAGATCGAAGAGGGTGGGGAGAGACCCAGTACTTC.

This clonotype was seen many times. The gene calls are TRBV5-6 and TRBJ1-4; no clear D. The CDR3 consists of 13 residues. V dropped 4 bases and J dropped 4 bases, with 8 bases sitting between them. CDR1 and CDR2 (germline): SGHDT, YYEEEE. The CDR3 nucleotides are TGTGCCAGCAGCAAGGCCCATAATGAAAAACTGTTTTTT. Translating gives CASSKAHNEKLFF. The full variable domain, its missing parts supplied by reference TRBV5-6 and TRBJ1-4, is DAGVTQSPTHLIKTRGQQVTLRCSPKSGHDTVSWYQQALGQGPQFIFQYYEEEERQRGNFPDRFSGHQFPNYSSELNVNALLLGDSALYLCASSKAHNEKLFFGSGTQLSVL.

This sequence joins TRBV27 and TRBJ1-2; perhaps TRBD1 as D (6 bases). This CDR3 region has 13 residues. V lost 3 bases to trimming and J lost 4 bases, with 9 bases between them. CDR1 and CDR2 from the germline V gene are MNHEY and SMNVEV (reference sequence). The CDR3 sequence is CASSFRGSYGYTF. The DNA of the CDR3 is TGTGCCAGCAGTTTCAGGGGAAGCTATGGCTACACCTTC.

This clonotype was seen ten or more times. The rearrangement joins TRBV28 to TRBJ2-3, with TRBD1 as a possible D gene (6 bases). Germline loops: CDR1 MDHEN, CDR2 SYDVKM. CDR3 length equals 15 residues. V lost 5 bases, J lost 2 bases, and 14 bases lay in between. The CDR3 region has the DNA TGTGCCAGCAGTGTGGAAGGGGGACCCACAGATACGCAGTATTTT. Amino acid sequence: CASSVEGGPTDTQYF.

The count of this clonotype is one. This chain joins TRBV15 and TRBJ2-5; 13 bases agree with TRBD2. The CDR3 runs 16 residues. The trim removed 1 base at V and 5 bases at J, leaving 4 bases unmatched. Germline V lookup: CDR1 LNHNV, CDR2 YYDKDF (reference sequence). The CDR3 region is CATSRGPGLAGETQYF. CDR3 nucleotide sequence: TGTGCCACCAGCAGAGGCCCGGGACTAGCGGGGGAGACCCAGTACTTC.

V and J are TRBV5-1 and TRBJ2-5; D possibly corresponds to TRBD2 (5 bases). Per germline, CDR1 SGHRS and CDR2 YFSETQ. This CDR3 spans 16 amino acids. V was clipped by 1 base and J by 5 bases, with 18 bases between them. CDR3 amino acids: CASSLSGAATMETQYF. As DNA, the CDR3 is TGCGCCAGCAGCTTGAGCGGTGCGGCTACCATGGAGACCCAGTACTTC.

The CDR3 DNA reads as TGCAGTGCTAGAGACTTCCGGGACAGGGGGGAAGAGACCCAGTACTTC. Protein sequence: CSARDFRDRGEETQYF. The V and J genes are TRBV20-1 and TRBJ2-5, with 11 bases lining up with TRBD1. Germline CDR1 DFQATT, CDR2 SNEGSKA (reference sequence). The ends lost 0 bases at V and 3 bases at J; junction bases unmatched: 6. The CDR3 runs 16 residues.

The genes are TRBV29-1 and TRBJ2-2, with 10 nucleotides matching TRBD1. Germline lookup yields CDR1 SQVTM and CDR2 ANQGSEA. The length of the CDR3 is 16 residues. V trimming: 6 bases; J trimming: 5 bases; junction bases outside the gene matches: 12. CDR3 region: CSVIPGTGVGTGELFF. The CDR3 DNA follows: TGCAGCGTCATTCCCGGGACAGGGGTCGGGACCGGGGAGCTGTTTTTT.

This clonotype showed up just a few times. The chain links TRBV7-2 to TRBJ1-2; D gene ambiguous. CDR1 is SGHTA, CDR2 FQGNSA, per germline. The V and J ends lost 3 bases and 3 bases respectively, with 8 bases between them. The CDR3 contains 13 residues. CDR3 residues: CASSFDTDYGYTF. Written as DNA, the CDR3 is TGTGCCAGCAGCTTTGACACCGACTATGGCTACACCTTC.

This clonotype was seen more than once but under ten times. The genes are TRBV10-3 and TRBJ1-1, with D possibly being TRBD1 (5 bases). CDR3 length equals 12 residues. Trimming cost V 10 bases and J 4 bases, with 13 bases left between them. The germline V gene encodes CDR1 ENHRY and CDR2 SYGVKD. The CDR3 region is CASSAGPTEAFF. Written as DNA, the CDR3 is TGTGCCAGCTCGGCAGGGCCCACTGAAGCTTTCTTT.

Only a few counts were recorded for this clonotype. The V gene is TRBV20-1, the J gene TRBJ2-1; 9 bases map to TRBD1. The CDR3 has 15 residues. Germline V lookup: CDR1 DFQATT, CDR2 SNEGSKA (reference sequence). V lost 1 base to trimming and J lost 8 bases; unmatched junction nucleotides: 9. The CDR3 region is CSARGGTGFPHEQFF. CDR3 nucleotides: TGCAGTGCTAGAGGAGGGACAGGGTTTCCCCATGAGCAGTTCTTC.

In its sample, this clonotype was seen many times. V usage is TRBV9 and J usage is TRBJ2-5; D ambiguous. Trimming took off 3 bases at V and 0 bases at J, with 12 bases between the two ends. CDR1 is SGDLS and CDR2 is YYNGEE in the germline V gene. The CDR3 sequence is 15 residues long. This CDR3 is CASSGKHSDQETQYF. Here the CDR3 DNA reads TGTGCCAGCAGCGGGAAACACAGCGACCAAGAGACCCAGTACTTC.

The table lists this clonotype with a few counts. The chain combines TRBV20-1 with TRBJ2-3, with TRBD2 matching over 12 bases. The V gene's germline CDR1 is DFQATT and CDR2 SNEGSKA (reference sequence). This CDR3 contains 13 residues. CDR3: CRAGTSGTDTQYF. The CDR3 region has the DNA TGCAGGGCCGGGACTAGCGGGACAGATACGCAGTATTTT.

This clonotype was seen more than once but under ten times. V usage is TRBV15 and J usage is TRBJ2-3; D remains unclear. The CDR3 has 12 residues. V was trimmed by 5 bases and J by 6 bases, leaving 9 bases between them. Germline V lookup: CDR1 LNHNV, CDR2 YYDKDF (reference sequence). CDR3 region: CATSRPYDTQYF. The CDR3 nucleotides read TGTGCCACCAGCCGGCCCTACGATACGCAGTATTTT.

In its sample, this clonotype was seen many times. The rearrangement uses TRBV5-5 and TRBJ2-5, with D possibly being TRBD1 (5 bases). From germline, CDR1 is SGHKS and CDR2 YYEKEE (reference sequence). Trimming removed 4 bases from V and 2 bases from J, with 9 bases in between. The CDR3 length is 13 residues. This CDR3 is CASSNDRQETQYF. DNA of the CDR3: TGTGCCAGCAGCAACGACAGACAAGAGACCCAGTACTTC. Using reference TRBV5-5 and TRBJ2-5 for the parts outside the CDR3, the full variable domain is DAGVTQSPTHLIKTRGQQVTLRCSPISGHKSVSWYQQVLGQGPQFIFQYYEKEERGRGNFPDRFSARQFPNYSSELNVNALLLGDSALYLCASSNDRQETQYFGPGTRLLVL.

This clonotype was picked up many times. The chain links TRBV6-5 to TRBJ2-2; D unclear. Germline assignment: CDR1 MNHEY and CDR2 SVGAGI. Trimming took off 2 bases at V and 4 bases at J, with 8 bases between the two ends. The CDR3 runs 14 residues. The CDR3 DNA sequence: TGTGCCAGCAGTTACGCAAGATCCACCGGGGAGCTGTTTTTT. This translates into CASSYARSTGELFF.

The rearrangement uses TRBV9 and TRBJ2-2, with a possible D match to TRBD2 (6 bases). The germline gives CDR1 SGDLS, CDR2 YYNGEE. The CDR3 loop spans 13 amino acids. Between the trimmed V and J ends, which lost 6 bases and 4 bases, there was a span of 10 bases. The CDR3 loop is CASKEGGTGELFF. CDR3 nucleotide sequence: TGTGCCAGCAAGGAGGGTGGCACCGGGGAGCTGTTTTTT.